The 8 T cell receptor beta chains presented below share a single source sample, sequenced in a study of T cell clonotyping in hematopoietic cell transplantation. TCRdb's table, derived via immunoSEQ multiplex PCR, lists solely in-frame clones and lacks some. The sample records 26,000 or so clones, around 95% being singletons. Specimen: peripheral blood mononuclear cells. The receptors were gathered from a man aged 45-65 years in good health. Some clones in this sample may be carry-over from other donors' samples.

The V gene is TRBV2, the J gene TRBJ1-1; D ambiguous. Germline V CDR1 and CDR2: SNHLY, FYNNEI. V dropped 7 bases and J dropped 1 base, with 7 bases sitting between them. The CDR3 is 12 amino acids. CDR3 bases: TGTGCCAGCAAGAGAGAGAACACTGAAGCTTTCTTT. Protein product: CASKRENTEAFF.

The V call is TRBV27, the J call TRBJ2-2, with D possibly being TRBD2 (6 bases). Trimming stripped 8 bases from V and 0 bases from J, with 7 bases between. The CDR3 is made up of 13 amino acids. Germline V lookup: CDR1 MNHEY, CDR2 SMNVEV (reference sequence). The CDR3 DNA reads TGTGCCAGCCGGACTACGAACACCGGGGAGCTGTTTTTT. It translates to CASRTTNTGELFF.

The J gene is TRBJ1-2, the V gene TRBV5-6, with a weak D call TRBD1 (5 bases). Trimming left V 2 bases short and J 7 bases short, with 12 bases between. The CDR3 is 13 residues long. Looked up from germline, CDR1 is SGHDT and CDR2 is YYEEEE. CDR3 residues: CASSFYGALGYTF. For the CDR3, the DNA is TGTGCCAGCAGCTTTTACGGGGCTCTTGGCTACACCTTC.

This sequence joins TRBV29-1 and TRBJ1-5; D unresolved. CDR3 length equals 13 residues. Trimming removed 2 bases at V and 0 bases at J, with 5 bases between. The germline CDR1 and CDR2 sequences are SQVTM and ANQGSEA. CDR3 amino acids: CSVENISNQPQHF. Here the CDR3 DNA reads TGCAGCGTTGAAAACATTAGCAATCAGCCCCAGCATTTT.

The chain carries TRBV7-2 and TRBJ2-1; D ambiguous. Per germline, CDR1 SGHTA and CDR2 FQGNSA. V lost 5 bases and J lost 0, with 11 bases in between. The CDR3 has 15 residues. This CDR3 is CASSPRWNSYNEQFF. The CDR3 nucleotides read TGTGCCAGCAGCCCCCGCTGGAACTCCTACAATGAGCAGTTCTTC.

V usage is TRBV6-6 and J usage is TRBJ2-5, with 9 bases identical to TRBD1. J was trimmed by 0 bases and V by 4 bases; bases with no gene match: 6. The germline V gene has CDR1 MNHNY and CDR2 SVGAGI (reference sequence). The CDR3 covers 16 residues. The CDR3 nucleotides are TGTGCCAGCAGTTTTACCGGGACAGGGTACCAAGAGACCCAGTACTTC. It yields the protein CASSFTGTGYQETQYF.

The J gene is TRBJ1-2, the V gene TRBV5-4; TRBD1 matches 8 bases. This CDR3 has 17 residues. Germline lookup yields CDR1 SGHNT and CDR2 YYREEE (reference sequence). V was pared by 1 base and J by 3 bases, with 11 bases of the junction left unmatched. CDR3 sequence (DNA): TGTGCCAGCAGCTTGAATCCACCAGGGGGCGCGGACTATGGCTACACCTTC. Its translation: CASSLNPPGGADYGYTF.

This CDR3 is CASSQDVVGGSANYGYTF. The DNA of the CDR3 is TGCGCCAGCAGCCAAGATGTCGTCGGGGGGTCAGCTAACTATGGCTACACCTTC. The chain is built from TRBV4-3 and TRBJ1-2, with D perhaps TRBD1 (5 bases). The germline V and J ends were trimmed by 0 bases and 0 bases, with 17 bases remaining between them. Per germline, CDR1 LGHNA and CDR2 YSLEER. This CDR3 is built from 18 residues.